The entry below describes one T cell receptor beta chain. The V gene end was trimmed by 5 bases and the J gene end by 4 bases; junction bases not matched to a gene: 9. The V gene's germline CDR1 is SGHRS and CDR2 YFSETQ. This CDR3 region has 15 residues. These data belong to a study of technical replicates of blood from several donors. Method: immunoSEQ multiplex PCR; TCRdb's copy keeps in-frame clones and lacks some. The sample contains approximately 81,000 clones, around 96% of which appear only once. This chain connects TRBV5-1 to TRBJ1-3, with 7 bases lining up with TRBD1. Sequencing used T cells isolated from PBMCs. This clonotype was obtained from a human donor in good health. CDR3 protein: CASSFTGTVGNTIYF. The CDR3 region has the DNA TGCGCCAGCAGTTTTACCGGGACAGTAGGAAACACCATATATTTT.